These 18 T cell receptor beta chains were sequenced from one sample in a study of shared clonotypes between healthy human individuals. Positively selected for CCR7, the CD45RO-negative cells used as naive CD8 cells excluded terminally differentiated effector memory CD45RA+ cells. Repertoires were generated with immunoSEQ multiplex PCR, while TCRdb's copy carries only in-frame clones and drops some. The sample holds roughly 2.1 million clones, 93% seen once. The specimen sequenced was naive CD8+ T cells from PBMCs. The receptors come from a man aged 18 to 29 in good health. Some clones in this sample may be carry-over from other donors' samples.

CDR3 in DNA: TGTGCCAGCAGCCTCGGGACTATTCGGGGGATGTCCTACGAGCAGTACTTC. Amino acid sequence: CASSLGTIRGMSYEQYF. The genes are TRBV5-5 and TRBJ2-7; 7 bases are a match to TRBD2. This CDR3 spans 17 amino acids. Per germline, CDR1 SGHKS and CDR2 YYEKEE (reference sequence). Germline trimming cut 4 bases from V and 1 base from J; bases unmatched to any gene: 14. Looking up the rest from reference TRBV5-5 and TRBJ2-7 gives the full variable domain: DAGVTQSPTHLIKTRGQQVTLRCSPISGHKSVSWYQQVLGQGPQFIFQYYEKEERGRGNFPDRFSARQFPNYSSELNVNALLLGDSALYLCASSLGTIRGMSYEQYFGPGTRLTVT.

In this sample, this clone turned up once. Other DNA sequences of this sample code for an identical CDR3. The V and J genes are TRBV7-2 and TRBJ2-3, with D uncertain. There are 12 residues in the CDR3. Germline lookup yields CDR1 SGHTA and CDR2 FQGNSA. V was shortened by 3 bases and J by 2 bases, with 3 bases between the two germline ends. CDR3 DNA: TGTGCCAGCAGCTTTGTCACAGATACGCAGTATTTT. Its translation: CASSFVTDTQYF.

This clone came up once. This chain joins TRBV4-1 and TRBJ1-1, with D possibly being TRBD1 (5 bases). CDR1 and CDR2 (germline): MGHRA, YSYEKL. The V end was cut by 3 bases, the J end by 4 bases, with 15 bases between. This CDR3 comprises 15 residues. The CDR3: CASSHKDGGFTEAFF. The CDR3 DNA reads as TGCGCCAGCAGCCACAAAGACGGGGGGTTCACTGAAGCTTTCTTT.

Only one count was recorded for this clone. This chain joins TRBV27 and TRBJ2-1; no firm D call. The CDR3 runs 15 residues. Germline V gene lookup returns CDR1 MNHEY and CDR2 SMNVEV (reference sequence). Trimming stripped 4 bases from V and 1 base from J, with 11 bases between. The CDR3 DNA follows: TGTGCCAGCAGTTCCTCAGCGAAATCCTACAATGAGCAGTTCTTC. It encodes CASSSSAKSYNEQFF.

This rearrangement joins TRBV28 to TRBJ2-7; 14 bases line up with TRBD2. V shed 4 bases, J shed 5 bases, and the junction held 1 base outside the gene matches. CDR3 length: 14 amino acids. The germline V gene has CDR1 MDHEN and CDR2 SYDVKM. The CDR3 protein is CASSSGLAGDEQYF. CDR3 DNA: TGTGCCAGCAGTTCGGGACTAGCGGGAGACGAGCAGTACTTC.

The chain couples TRBV9 to TRBJ1-4, with TRBD1 matching 9 bases. Trimming cost V 4 bases and J 7 bases; bases outside gene matches: 8. Germline CDR1 is SGDLS and CDR2 is YYNGEE. There are 15 residues in the CDR3. DNA of the CDR3: TGTGCCAGCAGCCCGGGGACAGGGTCGGGTGAAAAACTGTTTTTT. Protein sequence: CASSPGTGSGEKLFF.

The J gene is TRBJ2-3, the V gene TRBV28; the D gene could be TRBD1 or TRBD2 (5 bases each). The CDR3 consists of 15 residues. V lost 5 bases and J 2 bases, leaving 14 bases between the germline ends. The V gene's germline CDR1 is MDHEN and CDR2 SYDVKM. The CDR3: CASSPPGAFTDTQYF. CDR3 nucleotide sequence: TGTGCCAGCAGTCCGCCCGGGGCCTTCACAGATACGCAGTATTTT.

The CDR3 DNA is TGCAGCGTTGGAGGAGGGAAGACCTACGAGCAGTACTTC. As protein: CSVGGGKTYEQYF. The rearrangement links TRBV29-1 to TRBJ2-7, with a possible D match to TRBD2 (6 bases). Trimming left V 4 bases short and J 2 bases short, with 12 bases between. In germline, CDR1 is SQVTM, CDR2 ANQGSEA. This CDR3 is 13 amino acids long.

In its sample, this clone was seen a few times. The chain uses TRBV19 and TRBJ1-1; the D is unclear. The length of the CDR3 is 11 residues. Looked up from germline, CDR1 is LNHDA and CDR2 is SQIVND (reference sequence). Trimming shortened V by 7 bases and J by 0 bases, and 3 bases separated the two germline ends. CDR3 DNA sequence: TGTGCCAGTAAGATGAACACTGAAGCTTTCTTT. It encodes CASKMNTEAFF.

The rearrangement links TRBV15 to TRBJ2-5, with D tentatively TRBD1 (6 bases). Trimming removed 8 bases at V and 5 bases at J, with 15 bases between. Germline V gives CDR1 LNHNV, CDR2 YYDKDF (reference sequence). There are 13 residues in the CDR3. The CDR3 spells CATSGASWETQYF. CDR3 nucleotide sequence: TGTGCCACCTCAGGGGCTAGTTGGGAGACCCAGTACTTC.

The genes are TRBV7-3 and TRBJ2-1, with D hard to call. The CDR3 loop spans 15 amino acids. V was shortened by 3 bases and J by 0 bases, with 9 bases between the two germline ends. Per germline, CDR1 SGHTA and CDR2 FQGTGA. CDR3 region: CASSFAVSSYNEQFF. CDR3 sequence (DNA): TGTGCCAGCAGCTTTGCAGTTAGCTCCTACAATGAGCAGTTCTTC.

The V gene is TRBV25-1, the J gene TRBJ1-6; 9 bases agree with TRBD1. The CDR3 totals 15 residues. Trimming removed 4 bases from V and 6 bases from J; junction bases left unmatched: 4. CDR1 MGHDK and CDR2 SYGVNS come from the germline V gene. The CDR3 DNA sequence: TGTGCCAGCAGTGTGACAGGGGGAGTTAATTCACCCCTCCACTTT. This translates into CASSVTGGVNSPLHF.

This clone was counted a few times. V usage is TRBV9 and J usage is TRBJ1-4, with D tentatively TRBD1 (5 bases). Germline-derived CDR1 and CDR2 are SGDLS and YYNGEE. V was shortened by 0 bases and J by 4 bases, with 7 bases between the two germline ends. The CDR3 is made up of 14 amino acids. CDR3 sequence reads: CASSVEGDNEKLFF. CDR3 nucleotide sequence: TGTGCCAGCAGCGTAGAAGGGGATAATGAAAAACTGTTTTTT.

The chain carries TRBV27 and TRBJ2-2, with a weak D call TRBD1 (6 bases). CDR1 and CDR2 (germline): MNHEY, SMNVEV (reference sequence). This CDR3 contains 16 residues. V was clipped by 4 bases and J by 7 bases, with 19 bases between them. The CDR3 loop reads CASSSQAWGLIGELFF. Here the CDR3 DNA reads TGTGCCAGCAGTTCACAGGCCTGGGGGCTGATCGGGGAGCTGTTTTTT.

This chain connects TRBV7-7 to TRBJ2-3; TRBD2 aligns across 10 bases. This CDR3 region has 16 residues. CDR1 is SSHAT, CDR2 FNYEAQ, per germline (reference sequence). The V and J ends lost 2 bases and 4 bases, in that order; junction bases with no gene match: 6. The CDR3 coding sequence is TGTGCCAGCAGCTTATATAGCGGGAGGCCCGCAGATACGCAGTATTTT. It encodes CASSLYSGRPADTQYF. Variable domain in full (rest from reference TRBV7-7 and TRBJ2-3): GAGVSQSPRYKVTKRGQDVTLRCDPISSHATLYWYQQALGQGPEFLTYFNYEAQPDKSGLPSDRFSAERPEGSISTLTIQRTEQRDSAMYRCASSLYSGRPADTQYFGPGTRLTVL.

This clone occurred a few times. The chain combines TRBV10-2 with TRBJ1-5; D gene unclear. This CDR3 has 12 residues. Germline V gene lookup returns CDR1 WSHSY and CDR2 SAAADI. Trimming cost V 4 bases and J 4 bases, with 5 bases left between them. CDR3 protein: CASSVGNQPQHF. For the CDR3, the DNA is TGCGCCAGCAGTGTAGGGAATCAGCCCCAGCATTTT.

This clone has only one observation. This CDR3 is also generated by other DNA sequences in the sample. The chain combines TRBV7-9 with TRBJ2-7; weak D call: TRBD1 (5 bases). Germline lookup yields CDR1 SEHNR and CDR2 FQNEAQ (reference sequence). The CDR3 sequence is 12 residues long. The germline V and J ends were trimmed by 3 bases and 4 bases, with 7 bases remaining between them. Here the CDR3 reads CASSLTEYEQYF. The CDR3, as DNA: TGTGCCAGCAGCTTGACAGAATACGAGCAGTACTTC.

J is TRBJ2-5 and V is TRBV28; the D gene is possibly TRBD2 (6 bases). V was shortened by 2 bases and J by 3 bases, with 13 bases between the two germline ends. Germline V gives CDR1 MDHEN, CDR2 SYDVKM. This CDR3 has 15 amino acids. Here the CDR3 reads CASSLRLLAEETQYF. CDR3 coding DNA: TGTGCCAGCAGTTTAAGGCTCTTAGCGGAAGAGACCCAGTACTTC.